Below, 19 T cell receptor beta chains from the same sample are listed, as sequenced in a study of cytomegalovirus exposure and HLA in healthy donors. 13 Jbeta primers and 60 Vbeta primers were used for the PCR. Sequenced by immunoSEQ multiplex PCR; TCRdb stores in-frame clones only, minus some. In the table there are 100,000 to 150,000 clones, approximately 80% of which are singletons. Sequences were obtained from PBMCs. The source is a man under 40 in good health and CMV-seropositive.

The chain has TRBV7-6 and TRBJ2-3, with 8 nucleotides matching TRBD2. The CDR3 runs 14 residues. Trimming took 6 bases from V and 11 from J; bases not matched to a gene: 13. The V gene's germline CDR1 is SGHVS and CDR2 FNYEAQ. The CDR3 region is CASSPGTRDEVQYF. The CDR3 bases are TGTGCCAGCAGTCCCGGGACTAGGGATGAGGTGCAGTATTTT.

The rearrangement joins TRBV19 to TRBJ2-1, with D perhaps TRBD2 (5 bases). The length of the CDR3 is 15 residues. Trimming shortened V by 3 bases and J by 0 bases, and 9 bases separated the two germline ends. CDR1 LNHDA and CDR2 SQIVND come from the germline V gene (reference sequence). The CDR3 loop reads CASSISAGSYNEQFF. The CDR3 coding sequence is TGTGCCAGTAGTATTAGCGCCGGCTCCTACAATGAGCAGTTCTTC.

V gene TRBV28 combines with J gene TRBJ2-1; no definite D call. CDR1 is MDHEN and CDR2 is SYDVKM in the germline V gene. This CDR3 comprises 13 residues. Trimming stripped 5 bases from V and 5 bases from J, with 10 bases between. The CDR3 bases are TGTGCCAGCAGTCTAAACCCTGACAATGAGCAGTTCTTC. It specifies CASSLNPDNEQFF.

This clone was found once. The chain uses TRBV29-1 and TRBJ2-7; TRBD1 matches at 8 bases. Germline CDR1 is SQVTM and CDR2 is ANQGSEA. The CDR3 contains 15 residues. The V segment lost 0 bases and the J segment 2 bases; nucleotides outside the gene matches: 6. CDR3 amino acids: CSVEDPGTGAYEQYF. CDR3 sequence (DNA): TGCAGCGTTGAAGACCCCGGGACAGGAGCCTACGAGCAGTACTTC.

CDR3 residues: CASVTVDITGELFF. DNA for the CDR3: TGTGCCAGCGTGACAGTAGACATCACCGGGGAGCTGTTTTTT. The chain couples TRBV6-1 to TRBJ2-2; a possible D gene is TRBD1 (5 bases). CDR1 and CDR2 from the germline V gene are MNHNS and SASEGT. V was pared by 8 bases and J by 4 bases, with 14 bases between. This CDR3 has 14 residues.

The genes are TRBV28 and TRBJ2-5; 7 nucleotides match TRBD2. Germline assignment: CDR1 MDHEN and CDR2 SYDVKM. After removal of 0 bases from V and 1 base from J, the junction contained 8 bases not matched to a gene. The CDR3 covers 17 residues. The CDR3 coding sequence is TGTGCCAGCAGTTTATGGGGGGGGGAGGGACCCCAAGAGACCCAGTACTTC. Amino acids: CASSLWGGEGPQETQYF.

CDR3 in DNA: TGTGCCAGCAGCGCGGACAGTAATGAGCAGTTCTTC. Protein: CASSADSNEQFF. J is TRBJ2-1 and V is TRBV5-4; possibly TRBD1 for D (6 bases). CDR3 length: 12 amino acids. V shed 4 bases and J shed 7 bases, with 9 bases lying between them. CDR1 is SGHNT, CDR2 YYREEE, per germline (reference sequence).

The V and J genes are TRBV21-1 and TRBJ1-5; TRBD1, as called in the table, went unchecked against the DNA. TRBV21-1 is annotated as a pseudogene. The CDR3 spans 15 residues. The CDR3 DNA is TGTGCCAGCAGGGTTATATACAGGTCTAATCAGCCCCAGCATTTT. It yields the protein CASRVIYRSNQPQHF.

The J gene is TRBJ2-2, the V gene TRBV10-3; 7 nucleotides match TRBD2. Germline trimming cut 8 bases from V and 1 base from J; bases unmatched to any gene: 1. Germline lookup yields CDR1 ENHRY and CDR2 SYGVKD. This CDR3 spans 13 amino acids. The CDR3 loop is CAIGTMNTGELFF. The CDR3 DNA reads TGTGCCATCGGGACTATGAACACCGGGGAGCTGTTTTTT.

V usage is TRBV4-1 and J usage is TRBJ2-1; D may be TRBD2 (6 bases). The germline gives CDR1 MGHRA, CDR2 YSYEKL. The CDR3 length is 17 residues. V dropped 3 bases and J dropped 0 bases, with 15 bases sitting between them. CDR3 sequence (DNA): TGCGCCAGCAGCCATCTACGACCCGGGAGCTCCTACAATGAGCAGTTCTTC. Translating it yields CASSHLRPGSSYNEQFF.

The chain recombines TRBV7-8 with TRBJ1-1; 7 nucleotides align to TRBD1. Germline V gives CDR1 SGHVS, CDR2 FQNEAQ. After removal of 1 base from V and 3 bases from J, the junction contained 5 bases not matched to a gene. The CDR3 covers 15 residues. CDR3 sequence: CASSLGRGQYTEAFF. In DNA form, the CDR3 reads TGTGCCAGCAGCTTAGGGAGGGGGCAGTACACTGAAGCTTTCTTT.

This clone has only a few counts. Written as DNA, the CDR3 is TGTGCCAGCAGCTCGGTCGAATACAATGAGCAGTTCTTC. This translates into CASSSVEYNEQFF. The V gene is TRBV5-5, the J gene TRBJ2-1, with no clear D. Trimming pared 3 bases from V and 4 bases from J, leaving 8 bases between. Germline-derived CDR1 and CDR2 are SGHKS and YYEKEE (reference sequence). The CDR3 is made up of 13 amino acids.

The gene calls are TRBV27 and TRBJ1-5; D unclear. The CDR3 extends over 15 amino acids. V was clipped by 3 bases and J by 3 bases, with 12 bases between them. CDR1 MNHEY and CDR2 SMNVEV come from the germline V gene (reference sequence). Here the CDR3 DNA reads TGTGCCAGCAGTTTCGCCGCGAACTCCAATCAGCCCCAGCATTTT. It translates to CASSFAANSNQPQHF.

The V gene is TRBV27, the J gene TRBJ2-5; TRBD2 is a possible D gene (5 bases). This CDR3 region has 13 residues. Trimming left V 3 bases short and J 5 bases short, with 10 bases between. Per the germline V gene, CDR1 is MNHEY and CDR2 is SMNVEV (reference sequence). CDR3 DNA sequence: TGTGCCAGCAGTTTGACTATGACGGAGACCCAGTACTTC. Translating it yields CASSLTMTETQYF.

V and J are TRBV6-5 and TRBJ2-7; 8 bases are a match to TRBD2. J lost 3 bases, V lost 6 bases, and 10 bases had no gene match. Germline lookup yields CDR1 MNHEY and CDR2 SVGAGI. The CDR3 runs to 15 residues. The CDR3: CASSLAGNHVYEQYF. In nucleotides, the CDR3 is TGTGCCAGCAGCTTAGCGGGAAATCATGTCTACGAGCAGTACTTC.

The chain joins TRBV4-3 to TRBJ2-7, with TRBD1 matching 10 bases. Trimming took 3 bases from V and 2 from J; bases not matched to a gene: 4. CDR3 length: 15 residues. Looked up from germline, CDR1 is LGHNA and CDR2 is YSLEER. CDR3 coding DNA: TGCGCCAGCAGCCAGGGACAGGGGTTGACCTACGAGCAGTACTTC. This translates into CASSQGQGLTYEQYF.

This clone was detected only a few times. CDR3 nucleotides: TGCGCCAGCAGCTTTTCTAGCGGCATAGGGTACGAGCAGTACTTC. Translated, it gives CASSFSSGIGYEQYF. This chain connects TRBV5-1 to TRBJ2-7; 7 bases map to TRBD2. Germline V gene data show CDR1 as SGHRS and CDR2 as YFSETQ. The CDR3 has 15 amino acids. Trimming removed 2 bases from V and 4 bases from J; junction bases left unmatched: 9.

The gene calls are TRBV19 and TRBJ2-7; D perhaps matches TRBD2 (5 bases). The CDR3 extends over 15 amino acids. Germline CDR1 LNHDA, CDR2 SQIVND (reference sequence). Trimming left V 1 base short and J 4 bases short, with 14 bases between. CDR3 nucleotides: TGTGCCAGTAGTATAGCGCCAGCGGAACAATACGAGCAGTACTTC. It translates to CASSIAPAEQYEQYF.

The rearrangement links TRBV2 to TRBJ2-7, with TRBD2 matching over 7 bases. After removal of 3 bases from V and 3 bases from J, the junction contained 8 bases not matched to a gene. The CDR3 is 15 residues long. Germline CDR1 is SNHLY and CDR2 is FYNNEI. CDR3 bases: TGTGCCAGCAGTGATTTGCGGGAGCGGTACTACGAGCAGTACTTC. Amino acids: CASSDLRERYYEQYF.